The 6 T cell receptor beta chains below come from one sample, sequenced in a study of T-cell memory formation after mild COVID-19. A single record per CDR3 protein comes from TCRdb applying MiXCR to the 5' RACE reads. This sample carries over 150,000 distinct CDR3 sequences, about 21% of them seen once, and the ten largest clones take about 23%. The sequencing input was PBMCs or a T cell subset sorted from them (not recorded which). The receptors stem from an adult woman who had mild COVID-19 (a few samples of this study predate the infection). Cell type and time point are not known.

The chain joins TRBV7-6 to TRBJ2-6, with D unresolved. The germline V gene has CDR1 SGHVS and CDR2 FNYEAQ. V gave up 1 base and J gave up 4 bases, with 5 bases separating them. CDR3 size: 14 residues. The CDR3 loop is CASSLEPGANVLTF. The CDR3 bases are TGTGCCAGCAGCTTAGAACCGGGGGCCAACGTCCTGACTTTC.

The gene calls are TRBV2 and TRBJ2-3; D is possibly TRBD2 (6 bases). This CDR3 region has 14 residues. Trimming stripped 4 bases from V and 4 bases from J, with 12 bases between. Germline assignment: CDR1 SNHLY and CDR2 FYNNEI. The CDR3 loop is CASSGGEFSDTQYF. The CDR3 DNA is TGTGCCAGCAGTGGCGGGGAGTTTTCAGATACGCAGTATTTT.

This clonotype was seen more than once but under ten times. This chain connects TRBV20-1 to TRBJ2-1; 9 bases map to TRBD2. Germline V gene sequence: CDR1 DFQATT, CDR2 SNEGSKA (reference sequence). Trimming cost V 0 bases and J 6 bases; bases outside gene matches: 15. The CDR3 runs to 18 residues. Written as DNA, the CDR3 is TGCAGTGCTAGAGATCCCCTTTCCCGGAGGACTAGCGCCAATGAGCAGTTCTTC. Residues: CSARDPLSRRTSANEQFF.

This chain joins TRBV7-9 and TRBJ2-7; TRBD2 matches 8 bases. The CDR3 has 14 amino acids. Trimming at V came to 5 bases and at J to 5 bases, leaving 8 bases not matched to a gene. The V gene's germline CDR1 is SEHNR and CDR2 FQNEAQ (reference sequence). CDR3 DNA sequence: TGTGCCAGCAGCCTCCCCGGGGGGGGCCACGAGCAGTACTTC. Residues: CASSLPGGGHEQYF.

This chain joins TRBV7-9 and TRBJ1-2, with D perhaps TRBD1 (5 bases). Germline V gives CDR1 SEHNR, CDR2 FQNEAQ (reference sequence). The CDR3 spans 15 residues. Trimming pared 5 bases from V and 3 bases from J, leaving 16 bases between. The CDR3 region has the DNA TGTGCCAGCAGCCCCCCTGGAGGGGCGGACTATGGCTACACCTTC. Protein sequence: CASSPPGGADYGYTF.

The chain is built from TRBV7-9 and TRBJ1-4; D not resolved. From germline, CDR1 is SEHNR and CDR2 FQNEAQ (reference sequence). V dropped 0 bases and J dropped 11 bases, with 7 bases sitting between them. The length of the CDR3 is 12 residues. The CDR3 sequence is CASSLAEHKLFF. The CDR3 DNA reads as TGTGCCAGCAGCTTAGCAGAACACAAACTGTTTTTT.